The text below deals with one TCR beta chain. This clonotype was detected a few times. The target of this receptor is not known. No quality values exist for individual bases; no much larger clone is one base distant. V is reduced by 6 bases and J by 6 bases, leaving a spacing of 9 bases between them. From the cysteine up to the phenylalanine, the CDR3 has a length of 13 residues. The read is trimmed to its CDR3 DNA, 39 bases read in frame from base 1. From a lookup of the germline V gene, CDR1 and CDR2 are MNHNS and SASEGT. TCR beta CDR3 regions were amplified from RNA transcripts for repertoire sequencing. A first-round RT-PCR used HTBI primers with the Qiagen OneStep RT-PCR kit, followed by a second-round multiplex PCR, size selection and purification. The libraries underwent paired-end sequencing with 100 bp reads on an Illumina HiSeq2000. The authors' pipeline ran thus. SOAPnuke was used for read processing, and reads with adapters, uncalled bases, a mean Phred below 15, or no exact constant-primer or identifier match were discarded. COPE v1.2.5 was used to merge high-quality paired reads. Unique nucleotide sequences were defined as clonotypes and aligned to IMGT TRB V, D and J references using MiTCR v1.1. Only V-J combinations with frequency above 0.0001 were analysed, covering approximately 99% of repertoires. For each V-J combination, a TCR clonal expansion and chaos score was defined as the ratio of F50 clonal expansion to chaos observed in the TCRdist matrix. Welch's t-statistics and random forest were used to narrow the features down to 10 to 15 V-J combinations, which were then fed into a naive Bayes classifier. The Morisita-Horn index was used to measure how similar the thyroid and blood repertoires were. In TCRdb, the public reads were trimmed at Q25 with fastp and aligned with MiXCR, with productive beta chains retained. Rows merge per CDR3 protein into single entries with the most common DNA and genes. Here the V and J calls rest on TCRdb's processing, not on the authors' analysis. A total of some 350,000 distinct CDR3 sequences appear in this sample, approximately 18% of them only once. Approximately 2.4% of the sample lies in the top ten.

This specimen belongs to a study of Graves' ophthalmopathy and Graves' hyperthyroidism (dated by TCRdb to the late 2010s). For the study in its entirety: Peripheral blood samples were taken at the time of initial diagnosis, before any treatment was given. For independent validation, a separate cohort was made up of 18 to 20 hyperthyroidism patients plus 17 patients who later progressed from hyperthyroidism to ophthalmopathy. In over five hyperthyroidism patients, the T-cell repertoires found in thyroid tissue were compared with those found in blood. In total, 135 blood samples were TCR-sequenced: around 42 ophthalmopathy, some 72 hyperthyroidism and some 17 hyperthyroidism-to-ophthalmopathy patients. A discovery set of 100 or so patients (43 ophthalmopathy, around 57 stable hyperthyroidism) was enrolled to explore V-J signatures distinguishing ophthalmopathy from hyperthyroidism. TCR beta repertoire signatures were used to distinguish Graves' ophthalmopathy from Graves' hyperthyroidism and to predict progression to ophthalmopathy. Following sampling, methimazole starting at 30 mg daily was administered to hyperthyroidism patients, and high-dose intravenous methylprednisolone was administered to ophthalmopathy patients.

Hyperthyroidism was considered stable if no progression to ophthalmopathy occurred within 18 months of follow-up. Hyperthyroidism patients were newly diagnosed, were aged 18 to 65 years, and had a disease duration under 2 months. Patients with other autoimmune diseases, uncontrolled infections, pregnancy or lactation were excluded from the study. Clinical symptoms, serum thyroxine, TRAb, thyroid ultrasound and orbital computed tomography were used for diagnosis. PBMCs were isolated from roughly 10 ml of fresh peripheral blood by Ficoll-Paque density gradient centrifugation. Trizol reagent was used to extract the total RNA, and its quality was then checked on an Agilent 2100 Bioanalyzer. Broader findings and caveats from the paper: In validation, the model predicted ophthalmopathy progression with about 64% sensitivity and roughly 78% specificity; eleven to twelve predicted patients were CT-confirmed with GO in a median of 6.5 months. Most expanded thyroid clonotypes with frequency above 0.001 were also detected in blood, suggesting blood repertoires may reflect the thyroid immune response. In cross-validation, the 13-signature model distinguished ophthalmopathy from stable hyperthyroidism with approximately 88% sensitivity and nearly 82% specificity, and in the test set the corresponding values were about 80% and 75%. Sample size was not predetermined statistically, and investigators were not blinded to group allocation.

This clonotype was obtained from an adult woman with stable Graves' hyperthyroidism. The sample was peripheral blood. The chain was built from TRBV6-1 and TRBJ1-6; 5 matching bases give a weak D call of TRBD1. The CDR3 protein sequence reads: CASRGRLNSPLHF. Here is the DNA: TGTGCCAGCAGGGGACGGCTTAATTCACCCCTCCACTTT.